This T cell receptor beta chain is drawn from a study of T-cell memory formation after mild COVID-19. Whole-study results and caveats: The authors did not confirm SARS-CoV-2 specificity of second-wave clones peaking day 37. Contracting CD8+ clones were enriched in EMRA, CD4+ mainly in CM and EM.

This clonotype was detected ten times or more. Its antigen is as yet unknown. The CDR3 extends over 15 amino acids. Germline V lookup: CDR1 SEHNR, CDR2 FQNEAQ (reference sequence). The trim removed 5 bases at V and 1 base at J, leaving 5 bases unmatched. Barcoded TCR alpha and TCR beta cDNA libraries with UMIs came from 5'RACE using constant-segment primers. MiXCR, run by TCRdb on the 5' RACE reads, gives a single entry per CDR3 protein. Of 11,000 to 15,000 distinct CDR3 sequences in the sample, roughly 20% were seen once. The chain recombines TRBV7-9 with TRBJ2-7, with 10 bases that match TRBD2. Sequencing used PBMCs or a T cell subset sorted from them (not recorded which). The clonotype comes from an adult woman who had mild COVID-19 (a few samples of this study predate the infection). Cell type and time point are not known. CDR3 in DNA: TGTGCCAGCAGCCTCTCTAGCGGGAGTTCCTACGAGCAGTACTTC. Amino acids: CASSLSSGSSYEQYF.